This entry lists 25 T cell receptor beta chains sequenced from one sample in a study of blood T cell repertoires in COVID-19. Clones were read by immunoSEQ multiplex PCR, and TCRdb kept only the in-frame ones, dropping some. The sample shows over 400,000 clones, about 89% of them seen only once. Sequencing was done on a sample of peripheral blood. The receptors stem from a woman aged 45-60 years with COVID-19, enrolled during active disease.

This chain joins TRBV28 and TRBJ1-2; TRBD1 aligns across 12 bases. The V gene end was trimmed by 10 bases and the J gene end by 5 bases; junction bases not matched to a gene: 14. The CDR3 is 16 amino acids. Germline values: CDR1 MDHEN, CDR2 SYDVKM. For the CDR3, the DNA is TGTGCCATCCCCAACATCGGGACAGGGGGCGGGTATGGCTACACCTTC. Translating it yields CAIPNIGTGGGYGYTF.

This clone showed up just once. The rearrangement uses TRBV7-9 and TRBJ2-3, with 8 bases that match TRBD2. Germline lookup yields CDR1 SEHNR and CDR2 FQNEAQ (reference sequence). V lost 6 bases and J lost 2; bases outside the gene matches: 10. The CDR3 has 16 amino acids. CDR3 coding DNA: TGTGCCAGCAGTCCTGCCAGCGGGGGAGACACAGATACGCAGTATTTT. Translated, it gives CASSPASGGDTDTQYF.

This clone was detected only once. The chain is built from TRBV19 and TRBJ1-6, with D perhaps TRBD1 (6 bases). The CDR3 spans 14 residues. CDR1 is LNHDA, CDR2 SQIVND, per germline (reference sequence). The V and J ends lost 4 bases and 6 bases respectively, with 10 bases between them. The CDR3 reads CASSNRDLNSPLHF. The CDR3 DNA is TGTGCCAGTAGTAACAGGGACCTTAATTCACCCCTCCACTTT.

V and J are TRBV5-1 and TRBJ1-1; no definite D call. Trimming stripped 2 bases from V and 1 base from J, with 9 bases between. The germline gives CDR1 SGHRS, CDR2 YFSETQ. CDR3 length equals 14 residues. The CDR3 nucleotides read TGCGCCAGCAGCTTCTCGGCGGAGAACACTGAAGCTTTCTTT. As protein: CASSFSAENTEAFF.

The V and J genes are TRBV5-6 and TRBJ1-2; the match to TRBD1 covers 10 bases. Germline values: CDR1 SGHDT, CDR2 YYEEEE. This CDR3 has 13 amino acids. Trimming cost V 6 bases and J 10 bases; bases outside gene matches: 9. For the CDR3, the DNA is TGTGCCAGCATCAGAGGGGGGACAGGGGCCTACACCTTC. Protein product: CASIRGGTGAYTF.

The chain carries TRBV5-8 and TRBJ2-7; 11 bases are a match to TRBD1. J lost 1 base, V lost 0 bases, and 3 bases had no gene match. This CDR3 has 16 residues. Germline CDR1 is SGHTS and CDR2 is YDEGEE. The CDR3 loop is CASSLEGTGGSYEQYF. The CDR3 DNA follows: TGTGCCAGCAGCTTGGAAGGGACAGGGGGTTCCTACGAGCAGTACTTC.

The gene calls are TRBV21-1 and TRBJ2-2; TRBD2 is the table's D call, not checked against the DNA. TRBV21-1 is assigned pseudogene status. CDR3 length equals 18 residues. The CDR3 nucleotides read TGTGCCAGCAGCAAAGGGCGGGGGCAAAGCTCGAACACCGGGGAGCTGTTTTTT. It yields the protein CASSKGRGQSSNTGELFF.

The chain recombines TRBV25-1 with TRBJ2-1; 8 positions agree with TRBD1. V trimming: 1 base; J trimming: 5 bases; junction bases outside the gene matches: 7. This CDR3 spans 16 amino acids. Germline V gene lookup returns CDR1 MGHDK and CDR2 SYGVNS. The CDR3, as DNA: TGTGCCAGCAGTGAATTCACCCCGACAGGGGACAATGAGCAGTTCTTC. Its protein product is CASSEFTPTGDNEQFF.

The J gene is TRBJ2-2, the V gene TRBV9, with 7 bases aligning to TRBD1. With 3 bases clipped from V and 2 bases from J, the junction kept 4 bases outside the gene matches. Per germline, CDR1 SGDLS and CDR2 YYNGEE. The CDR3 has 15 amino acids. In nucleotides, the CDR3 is TGTGCCAGCAGCGCGTGGACAGGAAACACCGGGGAGCTGTTTTTT. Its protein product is CASSAWTGNTGELFF.

For the CDR3, the DNA is TGTGCCAGCAGCTTAGGGACCCAGGGTCCAGAAGCTTTCTTT. This sequence encodes CASSLGTQGPEAFF. The chain couples TRBV7-9 to TRBJ1-1; a weak D match, TRBD1 (5 bases). The ends were cut back, 1 base at V and 8 bases at J, with 14 bases in the middle. The CDR3 length is 14 residues. Germline lookup yields CDR1 SEHNR and CDR2 FQNEAQ (reference sequence).

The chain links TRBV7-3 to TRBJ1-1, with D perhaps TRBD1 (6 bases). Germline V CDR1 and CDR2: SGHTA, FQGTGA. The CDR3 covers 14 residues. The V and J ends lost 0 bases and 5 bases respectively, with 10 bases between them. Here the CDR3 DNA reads TGTGCCAGCAGCTTAACAGGGGGAGTAACTGAAGCTTTCTTT. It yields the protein CASSLTGGVTEAFF.

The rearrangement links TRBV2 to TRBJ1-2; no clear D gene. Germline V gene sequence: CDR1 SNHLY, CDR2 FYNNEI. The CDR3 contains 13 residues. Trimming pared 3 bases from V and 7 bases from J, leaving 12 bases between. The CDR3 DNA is TGTGCCAGCAGTGATCCCTCTTACAGTGGCTACACCTTC. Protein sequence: CASSDPSYSGYTF.

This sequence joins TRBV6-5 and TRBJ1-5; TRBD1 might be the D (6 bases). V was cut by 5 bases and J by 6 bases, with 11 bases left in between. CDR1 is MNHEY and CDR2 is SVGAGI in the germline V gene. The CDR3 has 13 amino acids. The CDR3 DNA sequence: TGTGCCAGCAGTAGGGACATCGGTCAGCCCCAGCATTTT. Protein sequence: CASSRDIGQPQHF.

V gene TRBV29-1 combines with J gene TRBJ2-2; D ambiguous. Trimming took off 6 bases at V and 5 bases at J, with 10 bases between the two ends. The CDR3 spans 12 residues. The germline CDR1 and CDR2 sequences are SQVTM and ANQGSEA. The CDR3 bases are TGCAGCGTCCCACGCGGTACCGGGGAGCTGTTTTTT. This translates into CSVPRGTGELFF.

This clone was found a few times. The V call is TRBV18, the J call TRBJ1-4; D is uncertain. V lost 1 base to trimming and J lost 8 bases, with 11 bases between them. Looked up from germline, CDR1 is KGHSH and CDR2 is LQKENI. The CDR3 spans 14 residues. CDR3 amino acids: CASSPRRDEEKLFF. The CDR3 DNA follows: TGTGCCAGCTCACCACGGAGGGATGAGGAAAAACTGTTTTTT.

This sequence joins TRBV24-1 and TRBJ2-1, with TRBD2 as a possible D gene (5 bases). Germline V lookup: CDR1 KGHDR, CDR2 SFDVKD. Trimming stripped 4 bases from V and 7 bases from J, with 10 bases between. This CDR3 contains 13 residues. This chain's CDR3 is CATSDPRVNEQFF. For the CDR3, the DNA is TGTGCCACCAGTGACCCGCGGGTTAATGAGCAGTTCTTC.

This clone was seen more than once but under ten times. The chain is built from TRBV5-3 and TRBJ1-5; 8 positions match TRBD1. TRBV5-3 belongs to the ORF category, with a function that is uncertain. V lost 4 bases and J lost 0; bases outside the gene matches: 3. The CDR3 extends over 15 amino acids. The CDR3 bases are TGTGCCAGAAGCAAGACAGGGGATAGCAATCAGCCCCAGCATTTT. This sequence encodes CARSKTGDSNQPQHF.

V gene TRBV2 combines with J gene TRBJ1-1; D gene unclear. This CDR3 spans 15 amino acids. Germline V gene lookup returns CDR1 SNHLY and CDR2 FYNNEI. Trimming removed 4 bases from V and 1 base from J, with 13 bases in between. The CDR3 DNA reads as TGTGCCAGCAGTGTGGTATCACTCCCGAACACTGAAGCTTTCTTT. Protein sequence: CASSVVSLPNTEAFF.

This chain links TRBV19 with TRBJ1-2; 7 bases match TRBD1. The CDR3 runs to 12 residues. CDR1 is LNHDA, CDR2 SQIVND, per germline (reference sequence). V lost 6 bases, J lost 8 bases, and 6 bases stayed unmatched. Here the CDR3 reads CASRQGTRGYTF. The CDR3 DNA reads TGTGCCAGTAGACAGGGGACGCGGGGCTACACCTTC. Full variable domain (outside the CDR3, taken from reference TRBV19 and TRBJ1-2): DGGITQSPKYLFRKEGQNVTLSCEQNLNHDAMYWYRQDPGQGLRLIYYSQIVNDFQKGDIAEGYSVSREKKESFPLTVTSAQKNPTAFYLCASRQGTRGYTFGSGTRLTVV.

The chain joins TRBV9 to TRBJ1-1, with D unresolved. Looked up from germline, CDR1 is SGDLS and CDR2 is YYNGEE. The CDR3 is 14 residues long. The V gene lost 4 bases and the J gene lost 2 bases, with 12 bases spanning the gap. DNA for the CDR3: TGTGCCAGCAGCCCGTTTTTGGCAAACACTGAAGCTTTCTTT. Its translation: CASSPFLANTEAFF.

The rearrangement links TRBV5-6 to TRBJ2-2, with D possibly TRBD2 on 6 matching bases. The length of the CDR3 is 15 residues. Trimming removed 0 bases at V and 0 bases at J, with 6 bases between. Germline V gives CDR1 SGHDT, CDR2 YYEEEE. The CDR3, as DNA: TGTGCCAGCAGCTTGGCGGGGGCGAACACCGGGGAGCTGTTTTTT. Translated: CASSLAGANTGELFF.

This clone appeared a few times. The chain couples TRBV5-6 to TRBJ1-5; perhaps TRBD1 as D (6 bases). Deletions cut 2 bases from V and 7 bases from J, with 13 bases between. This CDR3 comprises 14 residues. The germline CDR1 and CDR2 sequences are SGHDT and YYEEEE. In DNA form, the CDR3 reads TGTGCCAGCAGCTTTATGACAGGAGGCCAGCCCCAGCATTTT. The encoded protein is CASSFMTGGQPQHF.

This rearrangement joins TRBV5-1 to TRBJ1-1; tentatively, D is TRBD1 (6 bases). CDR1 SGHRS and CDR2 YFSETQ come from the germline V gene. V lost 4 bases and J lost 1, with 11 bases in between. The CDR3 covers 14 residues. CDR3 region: CASSKGDKNTEAFF. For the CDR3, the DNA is TGCGCCAGCAGCAAGGGGGATAAGAACACTGAAGCTTTCTTT.

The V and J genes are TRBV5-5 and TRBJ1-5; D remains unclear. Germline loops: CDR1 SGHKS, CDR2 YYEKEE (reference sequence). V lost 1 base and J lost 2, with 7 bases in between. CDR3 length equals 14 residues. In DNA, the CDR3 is TGTGCCAGCAGCTTGTTGGGAGGCAATCAGCCCCAGCATTTT. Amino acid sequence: CASSLLGGNQPQHF.

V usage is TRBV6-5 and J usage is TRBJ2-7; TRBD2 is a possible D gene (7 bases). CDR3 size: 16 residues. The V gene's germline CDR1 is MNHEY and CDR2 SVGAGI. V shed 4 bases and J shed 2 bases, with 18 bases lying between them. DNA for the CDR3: TGTGCCAGCAGTTCGCCCGAGTGGGGGGGCGCCTACGAGCAGTACTTC. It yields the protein CASSSPEWGGAYEQYF.